One and the same sample provided the 27 T cell receptor beta chains below, sequenced in a study of identical twins. In TCRdb, the 5' RACE reads were re-called with MiXCR into one record per CDR3 protein. The sample records about 240,000 distinct CDR3 sequences, 10% being singletons. What was sequenced was memory T cells sorted from blood. All receptors derive from a man aged 45-65 years in good health.

This clonotype was picked up many times. The rearrangement joins TRBV12-3 or TRBV12-4 to TRBJ2-7; D is unclear. The CDR3 loop spans 11 amino acids. Trimming took 5 bases from V and 3 from J, leaving 5 bases between them. CDR3 DNA: TGTGCCAGCAGTAGAAACTACGAGCAGTACTTC. It encodes CASSRNYEQYF.

The V and J genes are TRBV3-1 and TRBJ1-2, with TRBD1 identical over 7 bases. Germline trimming cut 2 bases from V and 7 bases from J; bases unmatched to any gene: 4. CDR1 is LGHDT and CDR2 is YNNKEL in the germline V gene (reference sequence). The CDR3 runs to 13 residues. The chain's CDR3 is CASSQKGGFGYTF. CDR3 in DNA: TGTGCCAGCAGCCAAAAAGGGGGCTTTGGCTACACCTTC.

V usage is TRBV4-1 and J usage is TRBJ2-6; 11 bases are a match to TRBD1. Germline V gene lookup returns CDR1 MGHRA and CDR2 YSYEKL. The CDR3 has 17 residues. Trimming removed 4 bases from V and 4 bases from J; junction bases left unmatched: 6. CDR3 residues: CASSPGQGGRGANVLTF. CDR3 in DNA: TGCGCCAGCAGCCCGGGACAGGGGGGGAGGGGGGCCAACGTCCTGACTTTC.

This clonotype was detected a few times. The chain carries TRBV12-3 or TRBV12-4 and TRBJ1-1; D uncertain. The CDR3 has 14 residues. V lost 2 bases to trimming and J lost 1 base, with 8 bases between them. CDR3 in amino acids: CASSLSRPNTEAFF. The CDR3 bases are TGTGCCAGCAGTTTAAGTCGCCCGAACACTGAAGCTTTCTTT.

The V gene is TRBV14, the J gene TRBJ2-5, with no clear D. This CDR3 is 15 amino acids long. The V end was cut by 1 base, the J end by 5 bases, with 14 bases between. The germline V gene has CDR1 SGHDN and CDR2 FVKESK. The CDR3 DNA follows: TGTGCCAGCAGCCAAGGACGGTGGGTTTACGAGACCCAGTACTTC. This translates into CASSQGRWVYETQYF.

In this sample, this clonotype turned up many times. The J gene is TRBJ2-3, the V gene TRBV6-2 or TRBV6-3; tentative D call: TRBD1 (5 bases). Germline loops: CDR1 MNHEY, CDR2 SVGEGT. This CDR3 contains 13 residues. V gave up 7 bases and J gave up 3 bases, with 11 bases separating them. The CDR3: CASTLKGTDTQYF. The CDR3 DNA reads as TGTGCCAGCACCCTGAAGGGGACAGATACGCAGTATTTT.

In its sample, this clonotype was seen a few times. J is TRBJ2-1 and V is TRBV7-2, with 10 bases aligning to TRBD2. J was trimmed by 0 bases and V by 5 bases; bases with no gene match: 4. The CDR3 loop spans 16 amino acids. Per germline, CDR1 SGHTA and CDR2 FQGNSA. The DNA for the CDR3 is TGTGCCAGCAGCCCAACTAGCGGGACCTCCTACAATGAGCAGTTCTTC. Residues: CASSPTSGTSYNEQFF.

This clonotype was seen more than once but under ten times. This chain links TRBV7-9 with TRBJ2-7, with TRBD2 identical over 7 bases. This CDR3 is built from 13 residues. Germline CDR1 is SEHNR and CDR2 is FQNEAQ (reference sequence). Unmatched junction bases numbered 6, after V lost 9 bases and J lost 1 base. The CDR3 DNA follows: TGTGCCAGTACGGGGGGTAGATCCTACGAGCAGTACTTC. Translation: CASTGGRSYEQYF.

At least ten counts were recorded for this clonotype. CDR3 loop: CASSHTDTQYF. In DNA form, the CDR3 reads TGTGCCAGTTCCCACACAGATACGCAGTATTTT. The genes are TRBV6-1 and TRBJ2-3; the D is unclear. This CDR3 spans 11 amino acids. Germline-derived CDR1 and CDR2 are MNHNS and SASEGT. Trimming shortened V by 9 bases and J by 2 bases, and 6 bases separated the two germline ends.

This clonotype was seen at least ten times. The V call is TRBV4-2, the J call TRBJ1-1, with 9 bases matching TRBD1. J lost 1 base, V lost 6 bases, and 0 bases had no gene match. Germline CDR1 LGHNA, CDR2 YNFKEQ. The length of the CDR3 is 13 residues. This CDR3 is CASRDRGNTEAFF. The CDR3 DNA reads TGTGCCAGCAGGGACAGGGGGAACACTGAAGCTTTCTTT.

This clonotype was seen a few times. The chain has TRBV20-1 and TRBJ1-2, with a tentative D call TRBD1 (6 bases). The CDR3 consists of 14 residues. Trimming pared 6 bases from V and 0 bases from J, leaving 14 bases between. In germline, CDR1 is DFQATT, CDR2 SNEGSKA (reference sequence). CDR3 nucleotide sequence: TGCAGTGCCTATCCCCAGGGGCCTAACTATGGCTACACCTTC. This codes for CSAYPQGPNYGYTF.

This clonotype was detected ten times or more. This sequence joins TRBV7-8 and TRBJ2-3; 7 bases fit TRBD2. V was clipped by 5 bases and J by 2 bases; unmatched bases: 7. This CDR3 region has 15 residues. Germline lookup yields CDR1 SGHVS and CDR2 FQNEAQ. CDR3 nucleotides: TGTGCCAGCAGCCTCTGGGGGGGTATCACAGATACGCAGTATTTT. Protein: CASSLWGGITDTQYF.

This clonotype came up many times. The CDR3 region is CASSWALGEAFF. CDR3 nucleotides: TGTGCCAGCAGCTGGGCTTTAGGTGAAGCTTTCTTT. The chain carries TRBV7-9 and TRBJ1-1, with no clear D. In germline, CDR1 is SEHNR, CDR2 FQNEAQ (reference sequence). The CDR3 is 12 amino acids. V was trimmed by 4 bases and J by 7 bases, leaving 10 bases between them.

This clonotype was counted a few times. This chain links TRBV20-1 with TRBJ2-1; the match to TRBD2 covers 9 bases. Germline trimming cut 3 bases from V and 7 bases from J; bases unmatched to any gene: 19. Per the germline V gene, CDR1 is DFQATT and CDR2 is SNEGSKA (reference sequence). This CDR3 spans 18 amino acids. This CDR3 reads CSARTGLGQRGARNEQFF. In DNA form, the CDR3 reads TGCAGTGCTAGGACAGGCCTTGGCCAGCGGGGGGCCAGGAATGAGCAGTTCTTC.

The genes are TRBV20-1 and TRBJ1-5; a possible D gene is TRBD1 (5 bases). Looked up from germline, CDR1 is DFQATT and CDR2 is SNEGSKA (reference sequence). Trimming left V 3 bases short and J 0 bases short, with 9 bases between. This CDR3 has 14 amino acids. DNA of the CDR3: TGCAGTGCTAGTCCAGGGCTTAGCAATCAGCCCCAGCATTTT. As protein: CSASPGLSNQPQHF.

Many counts were recorded for this clonotype. The chain uses TRBV24-1 and TRBJ2-6; D remains ambiguous. Germline CDR1 reads KGHDR; CDR2 reads SFDVKD. V was cut by 4 bases and J by 0 bases, with 6 bases left in between. The CDR3 is 15 residues long. The DNA of the CDR3 is TGTGCCACCAGTGACCAACACTCTGGGGCCAACGTCCTGACTTTC. Its protein is CATSDQHSGANVLTF.

This clonotype showed up just a few times. CDR3 nucleotides: TGTGCCAGCAGCCCCCAGGCAACGCGTGGCTACACCTTC. Amino acid sequence: CASSPQATRGYTF. The gene calls are TRBV11-2 and TRBJ1-2; no reliable D call. The CDR3 loop spans 13 amino acids. Germline-derived CDR1 and CDR2 are SGHAT and FQNNGV. Deletions cut 5 bases from V and 7 bases from J, with 14 bases between.

CDR3 sequence (DNA): TGTGCCAGCAGCCCCCGGAGGGGTAGGCAGACCCAGTACTTC. Its translation: CASSPRRGRQTQYF. The V and J genes are TRBV7-2 and TRBJ2-5, with D perhaps matching TRBD2 (6 bases). This CDR3 is 14 amino acids long. CDR1 is SGHTA, CDR2 FQGNSA, per germline. The ends were cut back, 5 bases at V and 6 bases at J, with 16 bases in the middle.

This clonotype was found many times. V and J are TRBV12-3 or TRBV12-4 and TRBJ1-1; tentatively, D is TRBD1 (6 bases). Trimming cost V 6 bases and J 4 bases, with 15 bases left between them. The CDR3 has 14 amino acids. CDR3 region: CASRTGQQATEAFF. The CDR3 region has the DNA TGTGCCAGCAGAACTGGACAGCAAGCCACTGAAGCTTTCTTT.

This clonotype was recorded at least ten times. In DNA, the CDR3 is TGTGCCAGCAGTGTAGAACAGGGGACGGGAGTTGAAAAACTGTTTTTT. It yields the protein CASSVEQGTGVEKLFF. The chain links TRBV6-1 to TRBJ1-4; 7 bases line up with TRBD1. The CDR3 spans 16 residues. Germline assignment: CDR1 MNHNS and CDR2 SASEGT. V lost 4 bases and J lost 7; bases outside the gene matches: 12.

This clonotype has a handful of counts. One end of the junction is discordant with germline, which a read error may explain. V is TRBV20-1 and J is TRBJ2-1; 12 bases fit TRBD2. From germline, CDR1 is DFQATT and CDR2 SNEGSKA (reference sequence). The length of the CDR3 is 16 residues. Here the CDR3 reads CSASTSGRSSYNELFF. The CDR3 DNA is TGCAGTGCTAGTACTAGCGGGAGGTCCAGCTACAATGAGCTGTTCTTC.

This clonotype occurred many times. The chain carries TRBV7-2 and TRBJ2-7; D gene unclear. The V and J ends lost 1 base and 0 bases respectively, with 7 bases between them. Looked up from germline, CDR1 is SGHTA and CDR2 is FQGNSA. This CDR3 has 14 residues. This chain's CDR3 is CASSLGGISYEQYF. In DNA, the CDR3 is TGTGCCAGCAGCTTAGGGGGAATCTCCTACGAGCAGTACTTC.

The chain combines TRBV5-1 with TRBJ2-5; perhaps TRBD1 as D (5 bases). The germline V gene has CDR1 SGHRS and CDR2 YFSETQ. The length of the CDR3 is 13 residues. V was shortened by 1 base and J by 4 bases, with 8 bases between the two germline ends. The CDR3 spells CASSLRGIETQYF. The CDR3 nucleotides read TGCGCCAGCAGCTTGAGGGGAATAGAGACCCAGTACTTC.

There are many counts of this clonotype. J is TRBJ2-2 and V is TRBV28; 10 nucleotides line up with TRBD2. V lost 8 bases, J lost 4 bases, and 4 bases stayed unmatched. Germline lookup yields CDR1 MDHEN and CDR2 SYDVKM. This CDR3 is built from 14 residues. This CDR3 reads CASLSGRATGELFF. The DNA for the CDR3 is TGTGCCAGCCTGAGCGGGAGGGCCACCGGGGAGCTGTTTTTT.

This clonotype was counted between two and nine times. The chain carries TRBV7-2 and TRBJ1-1, with TRBD1 as a possible D gene (6 bases). V was trimmed by 6 bases and J by 11 bases, leaving 13 bases between them. Germline-derived CDR1 and CDR2 are SGHTA and FQGNSA. This CDR3 comprises 11 residues. The CDR3 DNA follows: TGTGCCAGCAGGGGGACAACTTCGGCTTTCTTT. Its protein product is CASRGTTSAFF.

This clonotype has ten or more counts. The chain uses TRBV6-2 or TRBV6-3 and TRBJ1-4, with 7 positions matching TRBD1. With 6 bases clipped from V and 0 bases from J, the junction kept 4 bases outside the gene matches. Germline assignment: CDR1 MNHEY and CDR2 SVGEGT. CDR3 size: 15 residues. CDR3 sequence reads: CASSRDSATNEKLFF. CDR3 bases: TGTGCCAGCAGCAGGGACAGCGCAACTAATGAAAAACTGTTTTTT.

CDR3 amino acids: CASRYRKGTSVYNEQFF. The CDR3 DNA follows: TGTGCCAGCAGATACCGCAAAGGGACTAGCGTCTACAATGAGCAGTTCTTC. The chain links TRBV27 to TRBJ2-1, with 10 nucleotides matching TRBD2. Germline trimming cut 6 bases from V and 3 bases from J; bases unmatched to any gene: 11. The germline CDR1 and CDR2 sequences are MNHEY and SMNVEV (reference sequence). The CDR3 runs to 17 residues.